Sequencing of this T cell receptor beta chain was carried out in a study of regulatory T cells in long-lasting Graves disease. Germline loops: CDR1 ENHRY, CDR2 SYGVKD. The V end lost 0 bases, the J end lost 1 base, and 13 bases lay between the germline ends. This CDR3 has 17 residues. Relying on iRepertoire HTBI primers and Arm-PCR of CDR3 regions, the team built TCR beta libraries. TCRdb fed the multiplex PCR reads into MiXCR, producing one record per CDR3 protein. The sample contains hundreds of thousands of distinct CDR3 sequences, 18% of which appear only once. Regarding time point: newly diagnosed GD, antithyroid drugs for less than 3 months. RNA extracted from PBMCs served as the sequencing template. The collection involved drawing 8 to 9 milliliters of peripheral blood into EDTA tubes. Whole-study findings and limits: Favored gene segments in persistent disease were TRBV28, TRBJ1-2 and TRBJ2-5. Having few samples may have compromised the accuracy. Sharing of public clonotypes was greater in persistent patients (roughly 2,600) than in new patients (966).

The sample holds many counts of this clonotype. What it binds is unknown. This TCR derives from a female donor with Graves disease. V and J are TRBV10-3 and TRBJ1-5; D not resolved. This specimen was peripheral blood mononuclear cells (PBMCs), taken at new diagnosis, from a patient treated with antithyroid drugs. This chain's CDR3 is CAISESMGVGSNQPQHF. CDR3 nucleotide sequence: TGTGCCATCAGTGAGTCGATGGGTGTGGGGAGCAATCAGCCCCAGCATTTT.